This T cell receptor (beta chain) derives from a study of cytomegalovirus exposure and HLA in healthy donors. Sequenced by immunoSEQ multiplex PCR; TCRdb stores in-frame clones only, minus some. The sample lists about 130,000 clones; roughly 89% were seen once. The validation cohort, a group of roughly 120 subjects, included the donors and was separate from the approximately 680-subject first cohort. This CDR3 has 14 residues. CDR1 and CDR2 (germline): MNHNY, SVGAGI (reference sequence). The germline V and J ends were trimmed by 2 bases and 3 bases, with 11 bases remaining between them. This receptor was taken from a woman between 18 and 30 years old in good health and CMV-seronegative. The sample consisted of PBMCs. The V gene is TRBV6-6, the J gene TRBJ2-7, with D possibly matching TRBD2 (5 bases). The CDR3 is CASSYEDGGYEQYF. As DNA, the CDR3 is TGTGCCAGCAGTTACGAGGACGGAGGCTACGAGCAGTACTTC.